The clone carrying this TCR beta chain was recorded a few times. Authors' analysis steps: Amplification from reference gene primers served as the basis for estimated nucleated cell counts. The table came from immunoSEQ multiplex PCR; TCRdb's copy has only in-frame clones and leaves some out. That table furnishes V, J and clone size, whereas the DNA furnished D and trimming. This table has over 45,000 clones, roughly nine tenths appearing once. Seattle patients were enrolled while actively infected and followed longitudinally. Between the trimmed V and J ends, which lost 7 bases and 1 base, there was a span of 10 bases. Germline CDR1 is MNHEY and CDR2 is SVGAGI. CDR3 length: 13 amino acids. This specimen comes from a study of blood T cell repertoires in COVID-19. As for the study in general: T cells, B-cell-depleted T cells, or PBMCs provided the cDNA or gDNA that served as material.

The rearrangement links TRBV6-5 to TRBJ1-1; D unclear. The specimen sequenced was peripheral blood. This receptor was obtained from an older woman with COVID-19, enrolled during active disease. DNA of the CDR3: TGTGCCAGCATACAGAATCCGAACACTGAAGCTTTCTTT. It translates to CASIQNPNTEAFF.